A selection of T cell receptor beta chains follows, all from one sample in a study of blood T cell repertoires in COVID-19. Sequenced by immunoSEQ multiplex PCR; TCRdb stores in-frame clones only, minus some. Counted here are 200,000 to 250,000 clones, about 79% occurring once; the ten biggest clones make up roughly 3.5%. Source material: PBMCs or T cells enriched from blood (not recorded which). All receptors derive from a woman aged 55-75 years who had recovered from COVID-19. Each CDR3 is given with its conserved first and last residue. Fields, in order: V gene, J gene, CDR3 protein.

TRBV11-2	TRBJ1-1	CASSLGPLNTEAFF
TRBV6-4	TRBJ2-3	CASSSTSGFANTQYF
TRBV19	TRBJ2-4	CASSIDRRRTGVAKNIQYF
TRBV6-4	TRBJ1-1	CASSPGSMGTEAFF
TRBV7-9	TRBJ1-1	CASSPRMANTEAFF
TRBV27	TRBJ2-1	CASKARWINEQFF
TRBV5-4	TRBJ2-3	CASSLKSGGAITDTQYF
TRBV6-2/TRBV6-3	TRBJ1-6	CASSPWTGDRGNSPLHF
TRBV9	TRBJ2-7	CASSMTSGGYEQYF
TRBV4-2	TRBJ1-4	CASSHYAGTGSGVSNEKLFF
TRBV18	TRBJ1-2	CASSPTGYRNGYTF
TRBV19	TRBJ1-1	CASSDLLHRGLGTEAFF
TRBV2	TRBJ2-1	CASSPWTSGSYNEQFF
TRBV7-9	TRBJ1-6	CASSWESSYNSPLHF
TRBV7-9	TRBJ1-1	CASSDRTGLNTEAFF
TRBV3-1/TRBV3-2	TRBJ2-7	CASSQDPSAYYEQYF
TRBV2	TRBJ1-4	CASRGTAEKLFF
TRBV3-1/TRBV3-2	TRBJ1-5	CASSQDGAGGMFGNQPQHF
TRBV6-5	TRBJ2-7	CASSYAGGLSYEQYF
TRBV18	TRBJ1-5	CASSADRGQDQPQHF
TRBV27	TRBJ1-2	CASSPAAGYSGYTF
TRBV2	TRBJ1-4	CASGRSATNEKLFF
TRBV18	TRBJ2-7	CASSPQAGGGSLEQYF
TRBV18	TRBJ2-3	CASSPRLAGSTDTQYF
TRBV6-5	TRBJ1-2	CASSLNQQGLYGYTF
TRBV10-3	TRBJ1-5	CAISEGRGANQPQHF
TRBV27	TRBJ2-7	CASATAYEQYF
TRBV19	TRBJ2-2	CASSIGQGDTGELFF
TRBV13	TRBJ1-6	CASSATHRGKNSPLHF
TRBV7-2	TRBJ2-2	CASSFPSGGALSGELFF
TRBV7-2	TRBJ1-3	CASSLGRGGNTIYF
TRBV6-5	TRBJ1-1	CASSSLTGGNTEAFF
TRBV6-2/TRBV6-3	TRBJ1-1	CASSYNGVTEAFF
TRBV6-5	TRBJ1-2	CASSYRGPNYGYTF
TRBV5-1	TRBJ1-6	CASSEGQIDSPLHF
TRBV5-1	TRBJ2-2	CASSLRTSGRATGELFF
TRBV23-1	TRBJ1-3	CASSQFLTGTSGNTIYF
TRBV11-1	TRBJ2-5	CASSLARSGGAKTQYF
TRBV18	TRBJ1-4	CASSPRTGQNEKLFF
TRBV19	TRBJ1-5	CASRWTGGSYSNQPQHF
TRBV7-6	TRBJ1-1	CASSLETRGALMNTEAFF
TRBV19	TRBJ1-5	CASSFQISNQPQHF
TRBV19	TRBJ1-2	CASSVAGISANYGYTF
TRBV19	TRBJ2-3	CASSMHWSTDTQYF
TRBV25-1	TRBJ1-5	CASSGTGVNQPQHF
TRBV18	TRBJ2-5	CASSQNRGQETQYF
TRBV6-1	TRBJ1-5	CASSEEGGWRPQHF
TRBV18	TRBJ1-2	CASSPTGDNGYTF
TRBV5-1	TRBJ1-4	CASSLAGGTNEKLFF
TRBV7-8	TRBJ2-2	CASSLLYTNTGELFF